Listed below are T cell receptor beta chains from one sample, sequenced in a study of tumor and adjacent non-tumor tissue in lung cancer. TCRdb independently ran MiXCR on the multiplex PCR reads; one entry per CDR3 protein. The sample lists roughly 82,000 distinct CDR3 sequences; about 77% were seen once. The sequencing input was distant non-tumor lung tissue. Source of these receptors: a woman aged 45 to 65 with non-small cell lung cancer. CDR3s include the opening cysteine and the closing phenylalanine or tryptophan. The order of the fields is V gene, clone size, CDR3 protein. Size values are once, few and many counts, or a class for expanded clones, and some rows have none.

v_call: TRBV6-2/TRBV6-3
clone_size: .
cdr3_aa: CASTPDGANVLAF

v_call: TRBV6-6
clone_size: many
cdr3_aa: CASILPGLAGETGELFF

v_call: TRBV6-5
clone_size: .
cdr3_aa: CANSTYLERAEQFF

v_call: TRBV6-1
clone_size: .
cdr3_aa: CTSIELAGADTHYF

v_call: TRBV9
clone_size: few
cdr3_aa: CASSVEGRRGNEQFF

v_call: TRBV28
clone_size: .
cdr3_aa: CASRRESNDYEQYF

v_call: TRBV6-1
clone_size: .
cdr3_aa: CTSSDSFATYKEQFF

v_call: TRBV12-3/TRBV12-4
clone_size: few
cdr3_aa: CASSLDREGGPQEQSF

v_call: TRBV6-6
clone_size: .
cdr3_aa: CASSYDSVNSYEQYF

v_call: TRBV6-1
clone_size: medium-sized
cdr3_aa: CASSRRTGEYGYTF

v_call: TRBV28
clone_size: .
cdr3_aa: CVSITGGEQFF

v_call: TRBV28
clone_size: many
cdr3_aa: CASSFRGGYSNQPQHF

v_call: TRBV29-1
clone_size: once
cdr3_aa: CSVVEDSSQETQYF

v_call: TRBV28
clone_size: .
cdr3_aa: CASSLSTGDGTEVFF

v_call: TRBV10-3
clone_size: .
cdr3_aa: CAIRPRTSGITGEPFF

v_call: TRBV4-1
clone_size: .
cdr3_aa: CASSQDRQDEKLFF

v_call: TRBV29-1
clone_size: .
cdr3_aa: CGADGTGNVEQFF

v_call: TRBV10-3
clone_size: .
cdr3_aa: CVSRDSDSCEQYF

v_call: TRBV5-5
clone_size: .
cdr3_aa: CVSGVNPVWTQPQHF

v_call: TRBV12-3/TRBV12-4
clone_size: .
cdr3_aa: CARSPSDGLARRSNQPQHF

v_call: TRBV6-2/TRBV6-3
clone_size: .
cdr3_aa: CVSSYLGPRNEVFF

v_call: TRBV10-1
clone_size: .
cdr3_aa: CASSDNRNRTNKQYF

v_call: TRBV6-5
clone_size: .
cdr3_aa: CDSRTASYIEHFF

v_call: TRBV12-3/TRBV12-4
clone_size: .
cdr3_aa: CDSPSRAGELSF

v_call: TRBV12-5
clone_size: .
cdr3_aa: CASDPRIGEPYEQYF

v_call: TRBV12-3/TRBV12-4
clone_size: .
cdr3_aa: CVCSSGLTYEQYF

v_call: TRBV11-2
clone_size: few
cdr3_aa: CANSLGPPGDHTQYF

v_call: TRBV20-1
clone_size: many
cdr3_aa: CSARVTGSLGWEQYF

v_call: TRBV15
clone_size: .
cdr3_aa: CATSSELAGGFYNEQLF

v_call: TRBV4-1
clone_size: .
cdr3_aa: CASSQDTGVWEEYF

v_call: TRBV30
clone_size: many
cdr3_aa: CAWRESYGYTF

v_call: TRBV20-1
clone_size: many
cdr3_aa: CSASVASGSDEQFF

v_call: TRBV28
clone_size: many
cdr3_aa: CASSLDYEQYF

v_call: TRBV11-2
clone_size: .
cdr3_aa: CPSSLGGDTGQLFF

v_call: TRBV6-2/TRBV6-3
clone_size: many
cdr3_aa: CASSYTPQSGTDTQYF

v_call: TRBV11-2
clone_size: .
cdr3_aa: CTSSLEPGQGFTEEFF

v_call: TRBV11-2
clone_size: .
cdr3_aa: CAGGLELSGEQFF

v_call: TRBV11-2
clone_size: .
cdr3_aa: CANSLRLEETYEQYF

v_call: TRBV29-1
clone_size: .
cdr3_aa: CSIAPLGSNVQFF

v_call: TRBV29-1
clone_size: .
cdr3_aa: CSVGQEEETQYF

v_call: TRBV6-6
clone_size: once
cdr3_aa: CANSYPSGQDQETQYF

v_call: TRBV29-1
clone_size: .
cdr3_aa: CSFISGMAIHEQHF

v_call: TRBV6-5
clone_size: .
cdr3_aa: CASSYSATGGFYEQYF

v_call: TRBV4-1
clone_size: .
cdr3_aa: CASSQGHLVTYNEESF

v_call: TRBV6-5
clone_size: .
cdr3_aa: CASNYLSGSDTEAFF

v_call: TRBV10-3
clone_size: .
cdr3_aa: CAISEALGPGQGEYEQYF

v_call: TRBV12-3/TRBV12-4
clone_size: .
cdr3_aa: CASGLGPASRSTDPSLDTQYF

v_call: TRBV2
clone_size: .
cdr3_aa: CASGESSGRNEQFF

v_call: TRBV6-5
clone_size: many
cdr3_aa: CASSSMLTEAFF

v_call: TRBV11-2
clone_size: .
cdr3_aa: CVSSFGAGEQVEQFF

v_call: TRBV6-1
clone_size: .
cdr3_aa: CASSDTFSNQPHHF

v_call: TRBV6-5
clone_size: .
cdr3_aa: CASSYGDSSYERYF

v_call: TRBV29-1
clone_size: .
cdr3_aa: CSVDVQTGNIEAFF

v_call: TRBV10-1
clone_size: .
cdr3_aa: CASSEHWQSSYNEQFF

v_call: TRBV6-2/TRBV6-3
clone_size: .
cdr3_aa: CATSHSPGDTDMQYF

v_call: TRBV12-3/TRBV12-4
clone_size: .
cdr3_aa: CASSWDQGGETQYF

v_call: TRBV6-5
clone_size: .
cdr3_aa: CASSTPGRYMQYF

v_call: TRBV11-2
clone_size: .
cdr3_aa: CASNAGMNSGKTIYF

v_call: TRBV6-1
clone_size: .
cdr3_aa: CLSSGGRAPYNERFF

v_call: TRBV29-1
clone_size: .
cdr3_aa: CSPRLAGRTGDNERFF